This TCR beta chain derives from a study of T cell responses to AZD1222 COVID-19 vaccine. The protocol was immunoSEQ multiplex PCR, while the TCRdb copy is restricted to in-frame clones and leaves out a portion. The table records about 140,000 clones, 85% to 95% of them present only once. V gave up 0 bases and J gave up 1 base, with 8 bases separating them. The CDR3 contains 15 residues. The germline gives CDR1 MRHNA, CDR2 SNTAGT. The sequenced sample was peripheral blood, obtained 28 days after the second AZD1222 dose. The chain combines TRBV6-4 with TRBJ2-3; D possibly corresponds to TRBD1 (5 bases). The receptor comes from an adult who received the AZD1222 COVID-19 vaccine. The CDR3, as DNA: TGTGCCAGCAGTGACTCGAGCAGGGGCACAGATACGCAGTATTTT. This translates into CASSDSSRGTDTQYF.